This entry lists 27 T cell receptor beta chains sequenced from one sample in a study of cytomegalovirus exposure and HLA in healthy donors. PCR involved 60 Vbeta and 13 Jbeta primers. Assay: immunoSEQ multiplex PCR; the TCRdb copy retains only in-frame clones and omits some. The sample includes approximately 110,000 clones, over 60% of them seen just once. The specimen sequenced was PBMCs. The receptors shown here come from a man in his fifties or sixties in good health and CMV-seropositive.

The genes are TRBV19 and TRBJ1-2; no firm D call. V lost 5 bases, J lost 4 bases, and 5 bases lay in between. Germline V gene sequence: CDR1 LNHDA, CDR2 SQIVND (reference sequence). The CDR3 extends over 11 amino acids. The CDR3 sequence: CASSVSYGYTF. The CDR3, as DNA: TGTGCCAGTAGTGTCAGCTATGGCTACACCTTC. The full variable domain, its missing parts supplied by reference TRBV19 and TRBJ1-2, is DGGITQSPKYLFRKEGQNVTLSCEQNLNHDAMYWYRQDPGQGLRLIYYSQIVNDFQKGDIAEGYSVSREKKESFPLTVTSAQKNPTAFYLCASSVSYGYTFGSGTRLTVV.

V gene TRBV2 combines with J gene TRBJ1-2, with D unclear. V shed 4 bases and J shed 2 bases, with 20 bases lying between them. Germline CDR1 is SNHLY and CDR2 is FYNNEI. The CDR3 totals 17 residues. CDR3 DNA: TGTGCCAGCAGTGGAGCCGGCAGAGGCAGTGTGAACTATGGCTACACCTTC. It encodes CASSGAGRGSVNYGYTF. The full variable domain, rest sourced from reference TRBV2 and TRBJ1-2, is EPEVTQTPSHQVTQMGQEVILRCVPISNHLYFYWYRQILGQKVEFLVSFYNNEISEKSEIFDDQFSVERPDGSNFTLKIRSTKLEDSAMYFCASSGAGRGSVNYGYTFGSGTRLTVV.

This chain joins TRBV19 and TRBJ1-1; no definite D call. Germline CDR1 LNHDA, CDR2 SQIVND (reference sequence). V was trimmed by 3 bases and J by 0 bases, leaving 8 bases between them. The CDR3 spans 14 residues. CDR3 DNA sequence: TGTGCCAGTAGTATGGGTAGCGTGAACACTGAAGCTTTCTTT. Translating gives CASSMGSVNTEAFF.

The gene calls are TRBV10-1 and TRBJ2-5, with D possibly TRBD2 on 5 matching bases. The CDR3 consists of 16 residues. The V end was cut by 0 bases, the J end by 1 base, with 12 bases between. Looked up from germline, CDR1 is WNHNN and CDR2 is SYGVQD (reference sequence). The CDR3 here is CASSESGSGSQETQYF. CDR3 nucleotide sequence: TGCGCCAGCAGTGAGTCGGGATCGGGGAGCCAAGAGACCCAGTACTTC.

This clone was seen more than once but under ten times. The chain carries TRBV19 and TRBJ2-1, with D possibly matching TRBD2 (6 bases). Looked up from germline, CDR1 is LNHDA and CDR2 is SQIVND (reference sequence). There are 10 residues in the CDR3. The CDR3 DNA reads as TGTGCTAGCGGCTACAATGAGCAGTTCTTC. This translates into CASGYNEQFF.

This clone is a singleton in its sample. The chain is built from TRBV4-1 and TRBJ2-1; 9 nucleotides match TRBD1. This CDR3 has 14 residues. Germline V gene sequence: CDR1 MGHRA, CDR2 YSYEKL. V shed 6 bases and J 5 bases; nucleotides not matched to a gene: 5. CDR3 nucleotide sequence: TGCGCCAGCAGTTGGGACAGGGTAAACAATGAGCAGTTCTTC. It yields the protein CASSWDRVNNEQFF.

The chain has TRBV4-1 and TRBJ1-1, with TRBD1 matching over 7 bases. The CDR3 contains 15 residues. J lost 2 bases, V lost 2 bases, and 5 bases had no gene match. Germline V lookup: CDR1 MGHRA, CDR2 YSYEKL. The CDR3 DNA reads as TGCGCCAGCAGCCAAAACAGGGGCGCAAACACTGAAGCTTTCTTT. It yields the protein CASSQNRGANTEAFF.

V is TRBV19 and J is TRBJ1-2; 12 bases are shared with TRBD1. CDR1 and CDR2 (germline): LNHDA, SQIVND (reference sequence). The ends lost 8 bases at V and 8 bases at J; junction bases unmatched: 18. The CDR3 covers 17 residues. The CDR3 protein is CASAGTGGGRITRGYTF. CDR3 DNA: TGTGCCAGTGCCGGGACAGGGGGCGGACGTATAACCAGGGGCTACACCTTC.

The CDR3 loop is CASSKRTTYEQYF. CDR3 sequence (DNA): TGTGCCAGTAGTAAACGGACAACCTACGAGCAGTACTTC. The chain is built from TRBV19 and TRBJ2-7; possible D gene TRBD1, 5 bases. The CDR3 covers 13 residues. V lost 4 bases to trimming and J lost 2 bases, with 9 bases between them. The germline gives CDR1 LNHDA, CDR2 SQIVND (reference sequence).

The rearrangement uses TRBV7-8 and TRBJ1-5; D uncertain. This CDR3 contains 12 residues. The ends were cut back, 6 bases at V and 7 bases at J, with 10 bases in the middle. Germline V gene sequence: CDR1 SGHVS, CDR2 FQNEAQ. DNA for the CDR3: TGTGCCAGCAGTGCCTATGCCCAGCCCCAGCATTTT. This codes for CASSAYAQPQHF. Full variable domain (missing parts from reference TRBV7-8 and TRBJ1-5): GAGVSQSPRYKVAKRGQDVALRCDPISGHVSLFWYQQALGQGPEFLTYFQNEAQLDKSGLPSDRFFAERPEGSVSTLKIQRTQQEDSAVYLCASSAYAQPQHFGDGTRLSIL.

The chain employs TRBV29-1 and TRBJ2-7; D is possibly TRBD2 (5 bases). The CDR3 is made up of 12 amino acids. Germline assignment: CDR1 SQVTM and CDR2 ANQGSEA. V was shortened by 3 bases and J by 9 bases, with 15 bases between the two germline ends. CDR3 DNA sequence: TGCAGCGTTGAGTTGGTGGGAGAAGGGCAGTACTTC. It yields the protein CSVELVGEGQYF.

The CDR3 DNA reads as TGTGCCTGGAGTCGGGGGTTTATTAATGAAAAACTGTTTTTT. Amino acids: CAWSRGFINEKLFF. This chain connects TRBV30 to TRBJ1-4; maybe TRBD1 (5 bases). Trimming took off 2 bases at V and 4 bases at J, with 11 bases between the two ends. The CDR3 covers 14 residues. CDR1 and CDR2 from the germline V gene are GTSNPN and SVGIG (reference sequence). Variable domain in full (rest from reference TRBV30 and TRBJ1-4): SQTIHQWPATLVQPVGSPLSLECTVEGTSNPNLYWYRQAAGRGLQLLFYSVGIGQISSEVPQNLSASRPQDRQFILSSKKLLLSDSGFYLCAWSRGFINEKLFFGSGTQLSVL.

This chain joins TRBV13 and TRBJ1-1; TRBD1 agrees at 12 bases. The CDR3 length is 14 residues. With V trimmed by 7 bases and J by 11 bases, 11 bases remained unmatched. Germline CDR1 and CDR2: PRHDT and FYEKMQ (reference sequence). CDR3 nucleotide sequence: TGTGCCAGCACCACGGTGGGACAGGGGGCGCGCGCTTTCTTT. Protein sequence: CASTTVGQGARAFF.

The chain joins TRBV6-1 to TRBJ2-7; 7 bases align to TRBD1. J was trimmed by 0 bases and V by 10 bases; bases with no gene match: 9. Germline V gene data show CDR1 as MNHNS and CDR2 as SASEGT. The CDR3 extends over 14 amino acids. CDR3 amino acids: CATFRDSTSYEQYF. The CDR3 DNA sequence: TGTGCCACTTTCCGGGACAGTACCTCCTACGAGCAGTACTTC.

V gene TRBV6-1 combines with J gene TRBJ2-5; 11 nucleotides match TRBD2. CDR1 is MNHNS and CDR2 is SASEGT in the germline V gene. V lost 2 bases to trimming and J lost 4 bases; unmatched junction nucleotides: 9. This CDR3 is 17 amino acids long. In DNA, the CDR3 is TGTGCCAGCAGTGAAATGGTAGCGGGGGGGCTTTCAGAGACCCAGTACTTC. Protein: CASSEMVAGGLSETQYF.

The genes are TRBV5-1 and TRBJ2-2, with 7 positions matching TRBD1. The CDR3 has 13 amino acids. Germline-derived CDR1 and CDR2 are SGHRS and YFSETQ. Germline trimming cut 4 bases from V and 7 bases from J; bases unmatched to any gene: 4. The CDR3 loop reads CASSRDSRGELFF. The CDR3, as DNA: TGCGCCAGCAGCCGGGACAGCCGCGGGGAGCTGTTTTTT.

J is TRBJ2-2 and V is TRBV5-1, with D perhaps matching TRBD1 (5 bases). The CDR3 length is 14 residues. Germline V CDR1 and CDR2: SGHRS, YFSETQ. The ends were cut back, 0 bases at V and 5 bases at J, with 8 bases in the middle. The DNA for the CDR3 is TGCGCCAGCAGCTTGGAGGGGCAGACCGGGGAGCTGTTTTTT. This encodes CASSLEGQTGELFF.

This clone was detected a few times. The chain has TRBV5-6 and TRBJ1-1; D not certain. CDR3 length: 12 residues. Trimming removed 4 bases at V and 6 bases at J, with 10 bases between. Germline V gene data show CDR1 as SGHDT and CDR2 as YYEEEE. Here the CDR3 reads CASSRLSAEAFF. In DNA form, the CDR3 reads TGTGCCAGCAGCCGGCTCAGCGCTGAAGCTTTCTTT.

The chain employs TRBV2 and TRBJ1-5; 8 nucleotides line up with TRBD1. Germline V gives CDR1 SNHLY, CDR2 FYNNEI. The CDR3 contains 16 residues. V dropped 8 bases and J dropped 3; count of bases not matched to a gene: 12. The CDR3 reads CASLSPGQGYNQPQHF. The CDR3 bases are TGTGCCAGCCTAAGTCCTGGACAGGGCTACAATCAGCCCCAGCATTTT.

With respect to this clone: The junction departs from germline at one end; a sequencing error may be responsible. V and J are TRBV6-1 and TRBJ2-2; D possibly corresponds to TRBD1 (6 bases). Germline V CDR1 and CDR2: MNHNS, SASEGT. The CDR3 extends over 13 amino acids. DNA for the CDR3: TGTGTCAGCATTGCCTACGACAGGTCGGAGCTGTTTTTT. Its protein product is CVSIAYDRSELFF.

This clone showed up just a few times. Other DNA sequences in this sample translate to the same CDR3. The chain uses TRBV28 and TRBJ1-2, with 7 bases fitting TRBD1. This CDR3 region has 12 residues. After removal of 5 bases from V and 5 bases from J, the junction contained 2 bases not matched to a gene. Germline lookup yields CDR1 MDHEN and CDR2 SYDVKM. The DNA of the CDR3 is TGTGCCAGCAGTCTGACAGGGTATGGCTACACCTTC. It encodes CASSLTGYGYTF.

The chain has TRBV7-9 and TRBJ2-3, with TRBD2 matching 10 bases. Germline V lookup: CDR1 SEHNR, CDR2 FQNEAQ (reference sequence). V lost 1 base, J lost 3 bases, and 7 bases stayed unmatched. This CDR3 is built from 17 residues. The CDR3 DNA is TGTGCCAGCAGCTTAGATGTGCTAGCGGGGGAAACAGATACGCAGTATTTT. It is translated as CASSLDVLAGETDTQYF.

About this clone itself: One junction end does not reproduce the germline sequence, and a read error may be involved. The V and J genes are TRBV7-9 and TRBJ2-5; TRBD2 is a possible D gene (6 bases). Per germline, CDR1 SEHNR and CDR2 FQNEAQ (reference sequence). This CDR3 has 15 residues. The CDR3 reads CSSSLAAGVQETQYF. The CDR3 region has the DNA TGTTCCAGCAGCTTAGCGGCCGGGGTTCAAGAGACCCAGTACTTC.

In this sample, this clone turned up a few times. This rearrangement joins TRBV13 to TRBJ1-1, with TRBD1 matching over 9 bases. The germline V gene encodes CDR1 PRHDT and CDR2 FYEKMQ (reference sequence). CDR3 length: 17 amino acids. J gave up 3 bases and V 5 bases, and 13 bases lay outside the gene matches. Written as DNA, the CDR3 is TGTGCCAGCAGCGAGACCGGGACAGGGTACATTGACACTGAAGCTTTCTTT. As protein: CASSETGTGYIDTEAFF.

The rearrangement joins TRBV27 to TRBJ1-4, with D maybe TRBD1 (5 bases). Germline CDR1 MNHEY, CDR2 SMNVEV (reference sequence). V was shortened by 1 base and J by 7 bases, with 16 bases between the two germline ends. The CDR3 is 16 residues long. CDR3: CASSLFMQGSLEKLFF. As DNA, the CDR3 is TGTGCCAGCAGTTTATTCATGCAGGGTAGCCTTGAAAAACTGTTTTTT.

This chain connects TRBV5-1 to TRBJ2-7; weak D call: TRBD1 (6 bases). The germline V gene has CDR1 SGHRS and CDR2 YFSETQ. Trimming shortened V by 0 bases and J by 0 bases, and 10 bases separated the two germline ends. The CDR3 length is 15 residues. As DNA, the CDR3 is TGCGCCAGCAGCTTGGGGACAGCGACCTCCTACGAGCAGTACTTC. Its protein is CASSLGTATSYEQYF.

This chain uses TRBV6-4 with TRBJ2-1, with 15 bases lining up with TRBD2. The CDR3 is 17 residues long. J gave up 7 bases and V 0 bases, and 4 bases lay outside the gene matches. In germline, CDR1 is MRHNA, CDR2 SNTAGT. This chain's CDR3 is CASSDSGTSGGINEQFF. The CDR3 region has the DNA TGTGCCAGCAGTGACTCGGGGACTAGCGGGGGGATAAATGAGCAGTTCTTC.